The sample holds many counts of the clone carrying this T cell receptor (beta chain). The data were taken from a study of T-cell memory formation after mild COVID-19. 5'RACE with constant-segment primers yielded barcoded, UMI-tagged TCR alpha and TCR beta cDNA libraries. TCRdb re-analysed the 5' RACE reads in MiXCR, keeping a single row per CDR3 protein. Of 150,000 or so distinct CDR3 sequences listed, 25% are singletons. The specimen sequenced was PBMCs or a T cell subset sorted from them (not recorded which). The clonotype was recovered from an adult woman who had mild COVID-19 (a few samples of this study predate the infection). Cell type and time point are not known.

CDR3 nucleotides: TGTGCCAGCAGGCCGACTAGCGGGGACTACAATGAGCAGTTCTTC. This sequence encodes CASRPTSGDYNEQFF. This chain links TRBV4-2 with TRBJ2-1, with 11 positions matching TRBD2. The CDR3 has 15 amino acids. With V trimmed by 6 bases and J by 3 bases, 4 bases remained unmatched. CDR1 is LGHNA, CDR2 YNFKEQ, per germline.